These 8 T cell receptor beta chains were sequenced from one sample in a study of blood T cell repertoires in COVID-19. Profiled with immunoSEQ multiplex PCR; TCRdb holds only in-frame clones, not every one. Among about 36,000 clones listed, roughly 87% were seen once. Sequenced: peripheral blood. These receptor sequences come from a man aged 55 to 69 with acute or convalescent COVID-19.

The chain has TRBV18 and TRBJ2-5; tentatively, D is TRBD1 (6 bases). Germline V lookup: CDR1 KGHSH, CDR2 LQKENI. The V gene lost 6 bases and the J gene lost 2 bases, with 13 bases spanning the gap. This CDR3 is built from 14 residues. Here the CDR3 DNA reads TGTGCCAGCTCGTCTACAGGGTTTCAAGAGACCCAGTACTTC. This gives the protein CASSSTGFQETQYF.

Here the CDR3 DNA reads TGCAGCGTTGAAGGAGGGGGTGCGGGAGGGCATAACGGGGAGCTGTTTTTT. This codes for CSVEGGGAGGHNGELFF. The V gene is TRBV29-1, the J gene TRBJ2-2, with 9 positions matching TRBD2. V was pared by 1 base and J by 7 bases, with 13 bases of the junction left unmatched. This CDR3 contains 17 residues. In germline, CDR1 is SQVTM, CDR2 ANQGSEA.

The CDR3 region is CASSPRGPSSETQYF. For the CDR3, the DNA is TGTGCCAGCAGTCCCCGGGGTCCCTCATCAGAGACCCAGTACTTC. The V and J genes are TRBV6-6 and TRBJ2-5, with D tentatively TRBD2 (5 bases). The V gene's germline CDR1 is MNHNY and CDR2 SVGAGI (reference sequence). The CDR3 is 15 residues long. The V end lost 5 bases, the J end lost 4 bases, and 17 bases lay between the germline ends.

CDR3 DNA: TGCGCCAGCAACCTACTAGCGGGACGACAAGAGACCCAGTACTTC. Amino acid sequence: CASNLLAGRQETQYF. The rearrangement uses TRBV5-1 and TRBJ2-5; the match to TRBD2 covers 10 bases. The junction had 7 bases not matched to a gene; V was cut back by 6 bases and J by 2 bases. Germline values: CDR1 SGHRS, CDR2 YFSETQ. The CDR3 runs 15 residues.

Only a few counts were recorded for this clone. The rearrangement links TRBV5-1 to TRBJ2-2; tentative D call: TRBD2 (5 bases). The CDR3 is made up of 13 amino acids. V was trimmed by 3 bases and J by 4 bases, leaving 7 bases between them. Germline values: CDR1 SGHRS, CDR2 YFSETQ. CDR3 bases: TGCGCCAGCAGCTGGGAGTCCACCGGGGAGCTGTTTTTT. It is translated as CASSWESTGELFF.

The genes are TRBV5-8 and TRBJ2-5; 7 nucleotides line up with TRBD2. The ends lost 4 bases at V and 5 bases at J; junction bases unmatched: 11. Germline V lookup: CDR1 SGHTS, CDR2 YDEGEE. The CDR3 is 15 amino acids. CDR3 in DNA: TGTGCCAGCAGCCACCGGGACTATAGGATCGAGACCCAGTACTTC. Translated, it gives CASSHRDYRIETQYF.

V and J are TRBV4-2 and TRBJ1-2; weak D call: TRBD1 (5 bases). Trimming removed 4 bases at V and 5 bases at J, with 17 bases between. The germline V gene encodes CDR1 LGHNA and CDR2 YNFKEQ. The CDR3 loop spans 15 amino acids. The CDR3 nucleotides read TGTGCCAGCAGCCTAGAGGAGGGGAGAGGATATGGCTACACCTTC. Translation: CASSLEEGRGYGYTF.

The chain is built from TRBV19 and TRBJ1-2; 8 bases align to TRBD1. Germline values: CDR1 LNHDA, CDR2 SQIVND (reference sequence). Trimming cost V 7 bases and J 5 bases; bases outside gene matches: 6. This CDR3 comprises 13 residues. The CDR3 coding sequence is TGTGCCAGTAAACCAGGGGGCGCTTATGGCTACACCTTC. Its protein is CASKPGGAYGYTF.